This T cell receptor beta chain was sequenced in a study of blood T cell repertoires in COVID-19 (dated by TCRdb to 2020 to 2022). For the wider study: The collaborator samples originated in the United States, Italy and Spain and spanned the acute and convalescent phases of COVID-19. Where available, HLA class I and class II types were obtained from metadata supplied by the sample provider rather than from assay-based typing. Samples came from the ongoing ImmuneRACE study (first 160 participants) plus 1,254 subjects from 6 global collaborators. The repertoires were released in a freely available public database meant as a resource for research on the immune response to SARS-CoV-2. Deeply sampled blood TCRbeta repertoires from subjects exposed to, actively infected with, or recovered from COVID-19 were included in the dataset. The prospective study material was composed of cDNA or gDNA derived from T cells, B-cell-depleted T cells, or PBMCs. Sample metadata almost always included a de-identified subject ID, COVID-19 status, age in years and sex. Broader findings and caveats from the paper: Clinical and demographic metadata were provided uncurated, with the amount varying by source and participant.

The CDR3, cysteine through phenylalanine, is 12 amino acids long. This entry keeps only the CDR3 DNA: 36 bases, framed from base 1. In regard to this clone: What antigen it recognizes has not been identified. No much larger clonotype is one base removed from it; base qualities were not supplied.

The collaborating institutions used their own protocols to collect whole blood in K2EDTA tubes. For TCRbeta analysis, collaborator samples were shipped as frozen whole blood, as isolated PBMCs, or as DNA extracted from either sample type. TCRbeta CDR3 regions were amplified from genomic DNA using the immunoSEQ Assay, a bias-controlled multiplex PCR. As for how the authors treated the data: The number of nucleated cells in each sample was estimated by amplification of reference gene primers within the assay. To quantify the absolute abundance of each unique TCRbeta CDR3 rearrangement, sequence reads were collapsed and filtered. For each sample, productive Simpson clonality was calculated as the square root of Simpson's diversity index across productive rearrangements. Entries here come from immuneACCESS through TCRdb and include only in-frame sequences with V and J called. Some clones fail to appear in such tables; in the studies checked, an unresolved V gene covers under half of the shortfall, and the cause of the remainder is unknown. Clonal size and the V and J genes are those of that table, whereas D and trimming came from the DNA. The sample table records some 42,000 clones; 75% to 85% of these occur just once. The top ten clones comprise about a quarter of the sample.

Rearrangement joined TRBV21-1 to TRBJ1-2; the D segment call TRBD1 is taken from the table without a DNA check. TRBV21-1 is shown as a pseudogene. The sequence was obtained from an older man with acute or convalescent COVID-19. The sample taken for sequencing was peripheral blood. The nucleotides read TGTGCCAGCACCCAACAGGGACGGAGCTACGCCTTC. Translation gives CASTQQGRSYAF.